These 18 T cell receptor beta chains came from one sample sequenced in a study of tumor-infiltrating lymphocytes in primary liver carcinoma. A constant-region primer primed TCR beta cDNA synthesis from about 490 ng of total RNA. ARM-PCR, slightly modified, supplied the TCR beta libraries through three nested multiplex PCR rounds. Use of TRBV1-TRBV30 forward primers with a C-beta reverse primer characterized the first two PCR rounds, which lasted nine to eleven cycles each. TCRdb reprocessed the multiplex PCR reads via MiXCR and lists one record per CDR3 protein. The sample consists of tens of thousands of distinct CDR3 sequences, over 60% of them appearing once. Co-extracting RNA and DNA was done with about 17-30 mg of unsorted bulk tissue as input. Sequenced input: liver tumor tissue from sampling region 5. Stated subset: tumor region T5, tumor centre. These receptors were collected from a man aged 35 to 55 with primary liver carcinoma and hepatitis B virus infection.

The chain employs TRBV6-5 and TRBJ2-1; D gene unclear. Looked up from germline, CDR1 is MNHEY and CDR2 is SVGAGI. This CDR3 spans 15 amino acids. Trimming removed 10 bases at V and 5 bases at J, with 21 bases between. The CDR3 DNA is TGTGCCAACACTTACGGAAGCAACTTTAACAATGAGCAGTTCTTC. Translating gives CANTYGSNFNNEQFF.

With respect to this clonotype: One junction end disagrees with the germline gene, perhaps due to a read error. V gene TRBV4-1 combines with J gene TRBJ2-7; 7 positions agree with TRBD1. Germline CDR1 is MGHRA and CDR2 is YSYEKL. The CDR3 is 15 residues long. In nucleotides, the CDR3 is TGCGCCAGCAGCCAAGGGATGAGGGGGCTGGGCGAGCGGTACTTC. This codes for CASSQGMRGLGERYF.

A note on this clonotype: Mismatch with germline at one junction end may stem from a read error. For the CDR3, the DNA is TGCGCCAGCAGCCAAGTCGGACTAGCGGGCCTGAAGGCGGTCGGGGCCAATGTCCCGACTTTC. It codes for CASSQVGLAGLKAVGANVPTF. The chain has TRBV4-1 and TRBJ2-6; TRBD2 matches 11 bases. The CDR3 is 21 amino acids. Germline CDR1 is MGHRA and CDR2 is YSYEKL.

Of note for this clonotype: This may stem from a read error, because a much larger clone lies one nucleotide away. This chain links TRBV30 with TRBJ2-3, with TRBD2 matching over 10 bases. The V gene's germline CDR1 is GTSNPN and CDR2 SVGIG (reference sequence). The CDR3 is 14 amino acids. The junction had 6 bases not matched to a gene; V was cut back by 3 bases and J by 6 bases. This CDR3 is CAWSLAGDVDTQYF. CDR3 nucleotide sequence: TGTGCCTGGAGCCTAGCGGGAGACGTTGATACGCAGTATTTT. Using reference TRBV30 and TRBJ2-3 for the parts outside the CDR3, the full variable domain is SQTIHQWPATLVQPVGSPLSLECTVEGTSNPNLYWYRQAAGRGLQLLFYSVGIGQISSEVPQNLSASRPQDRQFILSSKKLLLSDSGFYLCAWSLAGDVDTQYFGPGTRLTVL.

Of note for this clonotype: The junction and the germline gene differ at one end; a read error may be behind it. The chain employs TRBV11-2 and TRBJ2-1; 7 bases are a match to TRBD1. Germline CDR1 reads SGHAT; CDR2 reads FQNNGV. The CDR3 extends over 14 amino acids. This CDR3 is CTSRPRQGENEQFF. The CDR3 nucleotides read TGTACCAGCAGACCACGACAGGGAGAGAATGAGCAGTTCTTC. The full variable domain, in which reference TRBV11-2 and TRBJ2-1 provide the parts outside the CDR3, is EAGVAQSPRYKIIEKRQSVAFWCNPISGHATLYWYQQILGQGPKLLIQFQNNGVVDDSQLPKDRFSAERLKGVDSTLKIQPAKLEDSAVYLCTSRPRQGENEQFFGPGTRLTVL.

Details on this clonotype: A much larger clonotype is one base distant, so this may be a read error. The chain recombines TRBV7-8 with TRBJ2-1; TRBD1 aligns across 7 bases. CDR3 length: 14 amino acids. Germline V gene sequence: CDR1 SGHVS, CDR2 FQNEAQ. The CDR3 DNA reads TGTTCCAGCAGCTCCACGAGACAGGGTAGGGAGCAGTTCTTC. Translation: CSSSSTRQGREQFF.

Regarding this clonotype: A read error may explain this, as a much larger clone is one base away. This chain uses TRBV27 with TRBJ1-4; 7 bases agree with TRBD1. Germline CDR1 and CDR2: MNHEY and SMNVEV (reference sequence). Germline trimming cut 8 bases from V and 5 bases from J; bases unmatched to any gene: 8. The CDR3 has 14 amino acids. The DNA for the CDR3 is TGTGCCAGCGCCCTACAGGGGTTAAATGAAAAACTGTTTTTT. Translated: CASALQGLNEKLFF.

In this sample, this clonotype is large. This chain links TRBV4-1 with TRBJ2-1, with no clear D. Germline V gives CDR1 MGHRA, CDR2 YSYEKL. The V gene lost 4 bases and the J gene lost 5 bases, with 15 bases spanning the gap. CDR3 length: 15 amino acids. The CDR3 nucleotides read TGCGCCAGCAGCCCGCTCGGTAACAACAACAATGAGCAGTTCTTC. Its translation is CASSPLGNNNNEQFF.

This clonotype appeared a single time. One end of the junction does not line up with germline, which may come from a read error. CDR3 amino acids: CASGLILGGASTGELFF. CDR3 nucleotides: TGTGCCAGCGGCTTAATATTAGGAGGGGCGAGCACCGGGGAGCTGTTTTTT. The chain couples TRBV11-2 to TRBJ2-2, with a tentative D call TRBD2 (6 bases). The CDR3 has 17 amino acids. CDR1 is SGHAT, CDR2 FQNNGV, per germline.

The V gene is TRBV6-2 or TRBV6-3, the J gene TRBJ2-7, with D unresolved. V shed 10 bases and J shed 9 bases, with 22 bases lying between them. CDR1 is MNHEY and CDR2 is SVGEGT in the germline V gene. The CDR3 sequence is 13 residues long. The CDR3 spells CANTYSVLRVQYF. The DNA for the CDR3 is TGTGCCAACACCTACAGTGTCCTACGAGTGCAGTACTTC.

V usage is TRBV6-5 and J usage is TRBJ1-1; 7 nucleotides align to TRBD1. CDR3 length: 15 residues. Per germline, CDR1 MNHEY and CDR2 SVGAGI. DNA of the CDR3: TGTTCCGGCAGTTACTCGTGGACAGGGAACACTGAAGCTTTCTTT. Translation gives CSGSYSWTGNTEAFF.

The chain recombines TRBV4-2 with TRBJ2-3, with D perhaps TRBD2 (5 bases). Trimming cost V 1 base and J 4 bases, with 21 bases left between them. This CDR3 is built from 18 residues. Germline CDR1 and CDR2: LGHNA and YNFKEQ. The DNA for the CDR3 is TGTGCCAGCAGCCAAGTGGCGTTTCTAGCTGGAGCGGCAGATACGCAGTATTTT. Translation: CASSQVAFLAGAADTQYF.

The CDR3 DNA reads as TGTGCCAGCGGAGAAGGACAGGGCAGAGGAGCTTTCTTT. Translated: CASGEGQGRGAFF. The genes are TRBV6-2 or TRBV6-3 and TRBJ1-1; 8 bases are a match to TRBD1. This CDR3 is built from 13 residues. Unmatched junction bases numbered 12, after V lost 8 bases and J lost 10 bases. The germline gives CDR1 MNHEY, CDR2 SVGEGT.

This sequence joins TRBV7-8 and TRBJ2-5; 13 nucleotides align to TRBD2. The CDR3 extends over 15 amino acids. V was pared by 6 bases and J by 5 bases, with 6 bases of the junction left unmatched. Germline assignment: CDR1 SGHVS and CDR2 FQNEAQ. This chain's CDR3 is CASSRTSGRGETQYF. In DNA, the CDR3 is TGTGCCAGCAGTCGTACTAGCGGGAGGGGGGAGACCCAGTACTTC.

The chain employs TRBV4-3 and TRBJ2-1; TRBD2 aligns across 10 bases. The junction had 9 bases not matched to a gene; V was cut back by 1 base and J by 9 bases. Germline V CDR1 and CDR2: LGHNA, YSLEER. The CDR3 is 16 residues long. This chain's CDR3 is CASSQGGASGSIEQFF. Written as DNA, the CDR3 is TGCGCCAGCAGCCAAGGAGGTGCTAGCGGGAGTATTGAGCAGTTCTTC.

This clonotype was seen more than once but under ten times. The CDR3 ends on some other residue instead of the conserved phenylalanine or tryptophan, so this is likely a read error. This chain connects TRBV29-1 to TRBJ1-2; no clear D. Germline-derived CDR1 and CDR2 are SQVTM and ANQGSEA. This CDR3 is built from 11 residues. CDR3 amino acids: CTVMVSEAYTL. The DNA for the CDR3 is TGCACCGTTATGGTGTCGGAGGCCTACACCCTC.

The gene calls are TRBV10-2 and TRBJ2-1; D might be TRBD2 (6 bases). Trimming removed 3 bases from V and 15 bases from J, with 15 bases in between. The V gene's germline CDR1 is WSHSY and CDR2 SAAADI. The CDR3 sequence is 12 residues long. CDR3 in DNA: TGCGCCAGCAGTGAATTCGGAGGGTCTCTGTTCTTC. Amino acid sequence: CASSEFGGSLFF.

This clonotype is deemed medium-sized. The chain combines TRBV11-2 with TRBJ2-7; TRBD1 might be the D (5 bases). The CDR3 is 13 amino acids. Trimming left V 5 bases short and J 5 bases short, with 13 bases between. Germline V lookup: CDR1 SGHAT, CDR2 FQNNGV. The CDR3 protein is CASSTQVGNEQYF. The CDR3 nucleotides are TGTGCCAGCAGCACACAGGTTGGAAACGAGCAGTACTTC.